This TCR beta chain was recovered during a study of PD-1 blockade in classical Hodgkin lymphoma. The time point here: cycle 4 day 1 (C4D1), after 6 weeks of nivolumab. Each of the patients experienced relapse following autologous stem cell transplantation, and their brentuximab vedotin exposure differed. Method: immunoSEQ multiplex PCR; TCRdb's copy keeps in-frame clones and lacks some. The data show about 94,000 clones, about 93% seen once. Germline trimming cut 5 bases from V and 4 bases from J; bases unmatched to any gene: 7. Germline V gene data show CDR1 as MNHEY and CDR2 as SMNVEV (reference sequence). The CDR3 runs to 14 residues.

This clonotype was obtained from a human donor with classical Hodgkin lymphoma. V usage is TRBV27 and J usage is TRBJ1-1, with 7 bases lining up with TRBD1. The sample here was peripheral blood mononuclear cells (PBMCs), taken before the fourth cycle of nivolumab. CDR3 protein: CASSGGGRSTEAFF. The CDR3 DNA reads TGTGCCAGCAGTGGAGGGGGCCGAAGCACTGAAGCTTTCTTT.